The sample holds a few counts of the clone carrying this T cell receptor beta chain. At one boundary the junction diverges from the germline segment, which might be a read error. Arm-PCR of CDR3 regions with iRepertoire HTBI primers generated TCR beta libraries. TCRdb re-analysed the multiplex PCR reads in MiXCR, keeping a single row per CDR3 protein. Of a few hundred thousand distinct CDR3 sequences listed, about 19% are singletons. The record originates from a study of regulatory T cells in long-lasting Graves disease. Time point here: newly diagnosed GD, antithyroid drugs for less than 3 months. Making the TCR library involved RNA that had been extracted from PBMCs. By American Thyroid Association guidelines, Graves' disease was diagnosed in the cohort. The sample was also linked to a second study, of T cells in Graves' hyperthyroidism and ophthalmopathy. That source notes: Researchers barred patients who had uncontrolled infection, other autoimmune disease, pregnancy or lactation.

Sequences were derived from peripheral blood mononuclear cells (PBMCs), sampled at new diagnosis, from a patient treated with antithyroid drugs. The receptor was derived from a woman in her twenties or thirties with Graves disease.

The CDR3 here is CASSEQGGYEQHF. CDR3 sequence (DNA): TGCGCCAGCAGCGAACAGGGGGGCTACGAGCAGCACTTC. This chain uses TRBV10-2 with TRBJ2-7; 8 bases match TRBD1. The CDR3 is 13 amino acids. The germline CDR1 and CDR2 sequences are WSHSY and SAAADI.